This TCR beta chain was sequenced in a study of T cell responses to AZD1222 COVID-19 vaccine. Background on the study: Analysis merged second doses at about 4 or about 12 weeks.

After removal of 0 bases from V and 0 bases from J, the junction contained 4 bases not matched to a gene. The CDR3 is 16 amino acids. Germline values: CDR1 LGHNA, CDR2 YNFKEQ. The study's findings and limits: Baseline testing showed seropositivity in only six or seven AZD1222 recipients. Repertoires were collected only later (after the peak T cell response had occurred).

Assay used: immunoSEQ multiplex PCR; TCRdb lists only in-frame clones, some missing. This table holds fewer than 150,000 clones, over 90% found once. Points on this clone: Its antigen is not known.

This receptor was obtained from an adult in good health. The V call is TRBV4-2, the J call TRBJ1-2, with 7 positions matching TRBD1. Sequenced material: peripheral blood, taken on day 0 of AZD1222 vaccination. In DNA, the CDR3 is TGTGCCAGCAGCCAAGACGCAGACAGGGCTAACTATGGCTACACCTTC. Translation gives CASSQDADRANYGYTF.